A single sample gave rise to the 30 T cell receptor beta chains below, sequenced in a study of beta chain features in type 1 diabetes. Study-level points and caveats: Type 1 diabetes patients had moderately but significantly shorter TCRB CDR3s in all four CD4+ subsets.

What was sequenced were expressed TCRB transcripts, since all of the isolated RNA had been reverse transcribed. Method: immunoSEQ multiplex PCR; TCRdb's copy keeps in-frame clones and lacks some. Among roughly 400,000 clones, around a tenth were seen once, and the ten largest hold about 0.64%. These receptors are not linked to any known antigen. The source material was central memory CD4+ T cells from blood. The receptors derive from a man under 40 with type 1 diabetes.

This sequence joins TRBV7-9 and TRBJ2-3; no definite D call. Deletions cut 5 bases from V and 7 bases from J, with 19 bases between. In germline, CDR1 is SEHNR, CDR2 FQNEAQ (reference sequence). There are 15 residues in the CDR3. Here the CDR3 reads CASSPKLRMENTQYF. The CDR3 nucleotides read TGTGCCAGCAGCCCCAAATTAAGGATGGAAAATACGCAGTATTTT. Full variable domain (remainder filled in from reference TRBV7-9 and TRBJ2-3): DTGVSQNPRHKITKRGQNVTFRCDPISEHNRLYWYRQTLGQGPEFLTYFQNEAQLEKSRLLSDRFSAERPKGSFSTLEIQRTEQGDSAMYLCASSPKLRMENTQYFGPGTRLTVL.

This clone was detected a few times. The CDR3 DNA reads TGTGCCAGCTCACGACAAAATAGCGGGAGTCGCGAGGAGCTGTTTTTT. Protein: CASSRQNSGSREELFF. This chain uses TRBV18 with TRBJ2-2; the match to TRBD2 covers 9 bases. Germline V gene sequence: CDR1 KGHSH, CDR2 LQKENI. CDR3 size: 16 residues. V shed 4 bases and J 10 bases; nucleotides not matched to a gene: 13.

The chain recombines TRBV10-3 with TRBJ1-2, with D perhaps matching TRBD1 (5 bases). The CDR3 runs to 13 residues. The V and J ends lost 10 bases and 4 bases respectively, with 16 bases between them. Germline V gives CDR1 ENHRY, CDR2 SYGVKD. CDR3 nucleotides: TGTGCCACCGGCAGTGGGGGGTTCTATGGCTACACCTTC. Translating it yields CATGSGGFYGYTF.

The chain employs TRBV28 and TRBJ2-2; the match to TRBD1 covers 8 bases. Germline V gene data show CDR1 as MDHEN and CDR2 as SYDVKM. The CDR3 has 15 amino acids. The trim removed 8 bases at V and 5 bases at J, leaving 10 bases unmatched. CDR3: CASSPGQVFTGELFF. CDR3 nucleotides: TGTGCCAGCTCCCCGGGACAGGTATTTACCGGGGAGCTGTTTTTT.

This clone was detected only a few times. For the CDR3, the DNA is TGCGCCAGCAGACAGGGGGCCTACGAGCAGTACTTC. Amino acid sequence: CASRQGAYEQYF. The gene calls are TRBV5-1 and TRBJ2-7, with TRBD1 identical over 8 bases. The CDR3 extends over 12 amino acids. Looked up from germline, CDR1 is SGHRS and CDR2 is YFSETQ. The ends lost 5 bases at V and 2 bases at J; junction bases unmatched: 0. Combining the CDR3 with reference TRBV5-1 and TRBJ2-7 gives the whole variable domain KAGVTQTPRYLIKTRGQQVTLSCSPISGHRSVSWYQQTPGQGLQFLFEYFSETQRNKGNFPGRFSGRQFSNSRSEMNVSTLELGDSALYLCASRQGAYEQYFGPGTRLTVT.

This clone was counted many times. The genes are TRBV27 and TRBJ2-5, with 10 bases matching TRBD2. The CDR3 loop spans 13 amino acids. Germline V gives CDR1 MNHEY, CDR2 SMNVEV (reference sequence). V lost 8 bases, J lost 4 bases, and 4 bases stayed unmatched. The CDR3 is CASRRLAGETQYF. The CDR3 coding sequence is TGTGCCAGCCGCCGACTAGCGGGAGAGACCCAGTACTTC.

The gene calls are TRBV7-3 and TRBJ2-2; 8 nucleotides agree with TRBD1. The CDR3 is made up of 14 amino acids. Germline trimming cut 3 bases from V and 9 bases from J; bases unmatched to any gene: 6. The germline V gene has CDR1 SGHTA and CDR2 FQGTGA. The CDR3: CASSLDRESRELFF. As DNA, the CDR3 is TGTGCCAGCAGCTTGGACAGGGAGTCGAGGGAGCTGTTTTTT.

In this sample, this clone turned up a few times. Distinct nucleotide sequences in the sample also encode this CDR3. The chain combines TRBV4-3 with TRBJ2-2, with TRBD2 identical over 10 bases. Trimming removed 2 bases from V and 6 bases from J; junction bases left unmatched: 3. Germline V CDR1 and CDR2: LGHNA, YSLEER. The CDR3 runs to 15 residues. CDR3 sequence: CASSQLAGVPGELFF. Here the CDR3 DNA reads TGCGCCAGCAGCCAACTAGCGGGAGTTCCCGGGGAGCTGTTTTTT.

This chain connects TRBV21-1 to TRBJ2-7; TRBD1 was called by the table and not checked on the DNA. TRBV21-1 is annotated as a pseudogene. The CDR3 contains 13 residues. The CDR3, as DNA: TGTGCCAGCAGCAAGCGGACAGCTTACGAGCAGTACTTC. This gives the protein CASSKRTAYEQYF.

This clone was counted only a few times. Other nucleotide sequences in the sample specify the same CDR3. CDR3 in amino acids: CATRRTGSDGYTF. The DNA of the CDR3 is TGTGCCACCCGAAGGACGGGATCGGATGGCTACACCTTC. V usage is TRBV5-6 and J usage is TRBJ1-2; D not resolved. The CDR3 has 13 residues. V lost 9 bases and J 6 bases, leaving 18 bases between the germline ends. Germline V gives CDR1 SGHDT, CDR2 YYEEEE.

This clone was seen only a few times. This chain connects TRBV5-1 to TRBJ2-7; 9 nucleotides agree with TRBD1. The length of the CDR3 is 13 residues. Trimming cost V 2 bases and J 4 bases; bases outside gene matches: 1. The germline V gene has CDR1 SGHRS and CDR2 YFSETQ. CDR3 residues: CASSFDRGYEQYF. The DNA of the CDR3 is TGCGCCAGCAGCTTTGACAGGGGGTACGAGCAGTACTTC.

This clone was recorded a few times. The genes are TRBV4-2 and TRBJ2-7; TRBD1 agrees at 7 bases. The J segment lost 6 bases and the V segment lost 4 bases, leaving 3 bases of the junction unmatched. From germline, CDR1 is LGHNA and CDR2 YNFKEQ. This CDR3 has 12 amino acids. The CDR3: CASSRRQGEQYF. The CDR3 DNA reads TGTGCCAGCAGCCGTCGACAGGGCGAGCAGTACTTC.

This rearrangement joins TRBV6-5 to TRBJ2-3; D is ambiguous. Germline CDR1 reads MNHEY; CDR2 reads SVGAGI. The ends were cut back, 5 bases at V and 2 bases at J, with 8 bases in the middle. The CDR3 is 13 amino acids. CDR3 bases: TGTGCCAGCAGTAAACAGAACACAGATACGCAGTATTTT. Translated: CASSKQNTDTQYF.

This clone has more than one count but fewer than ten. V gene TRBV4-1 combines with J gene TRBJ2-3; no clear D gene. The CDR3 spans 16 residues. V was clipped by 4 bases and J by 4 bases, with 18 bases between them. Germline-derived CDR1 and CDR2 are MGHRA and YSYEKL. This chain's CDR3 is CASSLRPASNPDTQYF. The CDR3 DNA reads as TGCGCCAGCAGCCTGCGTCCAGCTTCTAACCCAGATACGCAGTATTTT.

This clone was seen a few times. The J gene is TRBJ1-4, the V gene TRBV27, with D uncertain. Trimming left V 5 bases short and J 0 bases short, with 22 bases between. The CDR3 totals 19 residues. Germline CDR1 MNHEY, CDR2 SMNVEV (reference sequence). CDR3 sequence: CASSPQTRWVPTTNEKLFF. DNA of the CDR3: TGTGCCAGCAGTCCCCAGACCCGGTGGGTCCCCACAACTAATGAAAAACTGTTTTTT.

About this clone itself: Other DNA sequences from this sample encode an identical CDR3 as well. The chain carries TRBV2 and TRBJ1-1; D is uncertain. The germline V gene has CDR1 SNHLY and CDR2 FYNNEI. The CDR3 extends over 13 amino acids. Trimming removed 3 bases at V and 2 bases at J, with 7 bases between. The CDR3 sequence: CASSEEVNTEAFF. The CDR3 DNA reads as TGTGCCAGCAGTGAGGAGGTTAACACTGAAGCTTTCTTT.

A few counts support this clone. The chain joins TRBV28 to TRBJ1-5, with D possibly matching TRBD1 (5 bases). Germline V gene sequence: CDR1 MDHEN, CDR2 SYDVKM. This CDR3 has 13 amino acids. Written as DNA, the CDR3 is TGTGCTGCGGGGCCCTATAGCAATCAGCCCCAGCATTTT. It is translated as CAAGPYSNQPQHF.

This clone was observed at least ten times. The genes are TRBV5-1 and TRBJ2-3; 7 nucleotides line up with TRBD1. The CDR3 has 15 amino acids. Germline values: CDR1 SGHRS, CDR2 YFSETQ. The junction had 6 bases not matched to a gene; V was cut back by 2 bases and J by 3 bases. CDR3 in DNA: TGCGCCAGCAGCTTTCAAGGGGGACAGACAGATACGCAGTATTTT. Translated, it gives CASSFQGGQTDTQYF.

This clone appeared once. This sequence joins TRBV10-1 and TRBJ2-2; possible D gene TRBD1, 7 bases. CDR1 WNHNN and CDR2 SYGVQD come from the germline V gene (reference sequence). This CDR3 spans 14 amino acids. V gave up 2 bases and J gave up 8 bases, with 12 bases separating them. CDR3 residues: CASSEPGGTGELFF. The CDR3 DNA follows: TGCGCCAGCAGTGAGCCAGGGGGGACGGGGGAGCTGTTTTTT.

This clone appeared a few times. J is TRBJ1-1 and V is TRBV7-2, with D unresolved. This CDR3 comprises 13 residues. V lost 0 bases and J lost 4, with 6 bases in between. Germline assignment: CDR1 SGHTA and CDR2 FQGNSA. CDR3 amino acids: CASSLARGTEAFF. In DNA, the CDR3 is TGTGCCAGCAGCTTAGCCCGGGGCACTGAAGCTTTCTTT. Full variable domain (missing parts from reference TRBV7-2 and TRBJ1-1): GAGVSQSPSNKVTEKGKDVELRCDPISGHTALYWYRQSLGQGLEFLIYFQGNSAPDKSGLPSDRFSAERTGGSVSTLTIQRTQQEDSAVYLCASSLARGTEAFFGQGTRLTVV.

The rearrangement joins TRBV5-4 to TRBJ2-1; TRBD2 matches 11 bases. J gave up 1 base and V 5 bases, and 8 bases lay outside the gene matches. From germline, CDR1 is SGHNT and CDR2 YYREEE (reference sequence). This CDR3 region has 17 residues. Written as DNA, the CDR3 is TGTGCCAGCAGTAAAAGAGGGACTAGCGGATCCTACAATGAGCAGTTCTTC. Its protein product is CASSKRGTSGSYNEQFF.

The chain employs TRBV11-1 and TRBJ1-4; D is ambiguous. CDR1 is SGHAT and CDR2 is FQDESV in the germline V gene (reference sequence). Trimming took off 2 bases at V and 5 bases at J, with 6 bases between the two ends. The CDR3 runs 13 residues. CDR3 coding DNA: TGTGCCAGCAGCTTATACAAGAATGAAAAACTGTTTTTT. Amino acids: CASSLYKNEKLFF.

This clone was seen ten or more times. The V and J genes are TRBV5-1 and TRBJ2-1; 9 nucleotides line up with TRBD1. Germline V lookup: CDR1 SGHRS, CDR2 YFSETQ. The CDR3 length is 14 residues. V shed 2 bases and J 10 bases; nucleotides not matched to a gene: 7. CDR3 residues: CASSFWDRDNEQFF. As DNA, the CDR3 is TGCGCCAGCAGCTTTTGGGACAGGGATAACGAGCAGTTCTTC.

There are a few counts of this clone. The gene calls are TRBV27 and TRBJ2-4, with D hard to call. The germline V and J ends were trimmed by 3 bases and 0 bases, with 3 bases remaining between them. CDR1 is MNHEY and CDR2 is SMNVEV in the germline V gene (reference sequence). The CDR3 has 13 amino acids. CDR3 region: CASSLLAKNIQYF. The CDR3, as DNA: TGTGCCAGCAGTTTGTTAGCCAAAAACATTCAGTACTTC.

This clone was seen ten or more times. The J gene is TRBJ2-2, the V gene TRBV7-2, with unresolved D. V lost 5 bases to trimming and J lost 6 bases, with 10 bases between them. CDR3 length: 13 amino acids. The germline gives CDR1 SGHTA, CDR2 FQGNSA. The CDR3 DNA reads TGTGCCAGCAGCCCGAGAAACCCCGGGGAGCTGTTTTTT. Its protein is CASSPRNPGELFF. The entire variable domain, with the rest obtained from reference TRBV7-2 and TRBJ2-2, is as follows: GAGVSQSPSNKVTEKGKDVELRCDPISGHTALYWYRQSLGQGLEFLIYFQGNSAPDKSGLPSDRFSAERTGGSVSTLTIQRTQQEDSAVYLCASSPRNPGELFFGEGSRLTVL.

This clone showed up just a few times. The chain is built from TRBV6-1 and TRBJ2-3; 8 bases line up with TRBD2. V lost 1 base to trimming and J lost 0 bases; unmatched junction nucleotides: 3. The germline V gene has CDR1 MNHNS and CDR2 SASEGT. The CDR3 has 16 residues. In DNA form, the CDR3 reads TGTGCCAGCAGTGAAGGGGCTAGCGGGAGCACAGATACGCAGTATTTT. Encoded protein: CASSEGASGSTDTQYF.

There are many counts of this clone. The CDR3 loop is CASSSEAQATQYF. The CDR3 coding sequence is TGTGCCAGTAGTAGTGAGGCTCAGGCGACCCAGTACTTC. This chain uses TRBV19 with TRBJ2-5; no definite D call. With 4 bases removed from V and 7 bases from J, the gap between germline ends came to 13 bases. Germline V lookup: CDR1 LNHDA, CDR2 SQIVND (reference sequence). The CDR3 totals 13 residues.

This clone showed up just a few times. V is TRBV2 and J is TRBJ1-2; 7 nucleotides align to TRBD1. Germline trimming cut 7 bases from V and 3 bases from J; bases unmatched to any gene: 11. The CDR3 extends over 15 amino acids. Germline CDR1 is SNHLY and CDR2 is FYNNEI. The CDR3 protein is CASIGAFGQDYGYTF. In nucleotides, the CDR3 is TGTGCCAGCATCGGGGCTTTTGGACAGGACTATGGCTACACCTTC.

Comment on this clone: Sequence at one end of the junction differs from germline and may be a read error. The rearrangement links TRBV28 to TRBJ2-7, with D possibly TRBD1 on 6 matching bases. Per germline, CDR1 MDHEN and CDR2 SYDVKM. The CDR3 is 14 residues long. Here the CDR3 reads CASSLWDTSYEQYF. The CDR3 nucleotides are TGTGCCAGCAGTCTATGGGACACTTCCTACGAGCAGTACTTC.

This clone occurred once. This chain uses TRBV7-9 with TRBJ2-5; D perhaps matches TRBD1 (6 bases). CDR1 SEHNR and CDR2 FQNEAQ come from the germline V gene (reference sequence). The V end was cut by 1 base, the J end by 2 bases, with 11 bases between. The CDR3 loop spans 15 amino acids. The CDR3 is CASSLGTGLQETQYF. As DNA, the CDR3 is TGTGCCAGCAGCTTAGGTACAGGGCTTCAAGAGACCCAGTACTTC.